This T cell receptor beta chain was observed in a study of blood T cell repertoires in COVID-19. About the research overall: Acute-phase and convalescent COVID-19 samples originated in the United States, Italy and Spain. T cells, B-cell-depleted T cells, or PBMCs supplied cDNA or gDNA.

Germline CDR1 reads DFQATT; CDR2 reads SNEGSKA (reference sequence). Trimming removed 6 bases from V and 5 bases from J, with 8 bases in between. The CDR3 runs 10 residues. As originally analysed: The assay estimated nucleated cells by amplifying reference gene primers. Assay: immunoSEQ multiplex PCR; the TCRdb copy retains only in-frame clones and omits some. V, J and clone size were drawn from that table, and D and trimming were deduced from the DNA. The table lists 350,000 to 500,000 clones, over 75% of them singletons, with about 1.5% in the top ten. Material: PBMCs or T cells enriched from blood (not recorded which). This receptor was obtained from a woman aged 18-35 years who had been exposed to COVID-19. The genes are TRBV20-1 and TRBJ2-7; no definite D call. CDR3 DNA: TGCAGTGCCCCTTCTAACGAGCAGTACTTC. It specifies CSAPSNEQYF.